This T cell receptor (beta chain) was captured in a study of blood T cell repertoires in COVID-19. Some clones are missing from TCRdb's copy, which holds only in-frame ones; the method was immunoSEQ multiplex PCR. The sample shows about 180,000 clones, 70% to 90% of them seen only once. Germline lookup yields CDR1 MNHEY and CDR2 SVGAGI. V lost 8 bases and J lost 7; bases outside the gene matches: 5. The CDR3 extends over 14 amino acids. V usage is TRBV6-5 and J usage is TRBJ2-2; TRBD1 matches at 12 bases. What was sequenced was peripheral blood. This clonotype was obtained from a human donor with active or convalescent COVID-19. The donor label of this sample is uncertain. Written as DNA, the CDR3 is TGTGCCAGCCGCGGGACAGGGGGCCTCGGGGAGCTGTTTTTT. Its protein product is CASRGTGGLGELFF.